A single sample is the source of the 21 T cell receptor beta chains below, sequenced in a study of cytomegalovirus exposure and HLA in healthy donors. The PCR contained 60 Vbeta and 13 Jbeta primers. Assay used: immunoSEQ multiplex PCR; TCRdb lists only in-frame clones, some missing. The sample contains 110,000 to 150,000 clones, roughly 77% of which appear only once. The sequenced material came from PBMCs. The source is a male donor in good health and CMV-seronegative.

The gene calls are TRBV2 and TRBJ1-3, with D maybe TRBD1 (6 bases). This CDR3 has 15 residues. V lost 6 bases, J lost 0 bases, and 12 bases lay in between. In germline, CDR1 is SNHLY, CDR2 FYNNEI. The CDR3 sequence is CASRPGQNSGNTIYF. Written as DNA, the CDR3 is TGTGCCAGCAGACCGGGACAAAACTCTGGAAACACCATATATTTT.

This clone has just a few counts. The V call is TRBV6-5, the J call TRBJ2-7; 10 nucleotides align to TRBD1. The V and J ends lost 5 bases and 5 bases, in that order; junction bases with no gene match: 6. CDR3 length: 14 residues. CDR1 and CDR2 from the germline V gene are MNHEY and SVGAGI. The CDR3: CASSVDRGADEQYF. CDR3 bases: TGTGCCAGCAGTGTGGACAGGGGGGCGGACGAGCAGTACTTC.

This clone appeared a single time. The chain has TRBV19 and TRBJ2-1; a weak D match, TRBD1 (6 bases). V was cut by 5 bases and J by 9 bases, with 11 bases left in between. Germline V gene sequence: CDR1 LNHDA, CDR2 SQIVND (reference sequence). CDR3 length: 12 amino acids. The DNA of the CDR3 is TGTGCCAGTAGTCTTGGACAGTCTGAGCAGTTCTTC. As protein: CASSLGQSEQFF.

This clone has a single count. J is TRBJ1-1 and V is TRBV5-1; D perhaps matches TRBD1 (5 bases). The CDR3 contains 14 residues. V dropped 0 bases and J dropped 1 base, with 7 bases sitting between them. Germline V gene sequence: CDR1 SGHRS, CDR2 YFSETQ. The CDR3 DNA sequence: TGCGCCAGCAGCTTGGCTCAGGGGAACACTGAAGCTTTCTTT. This sequence encodes CASSLAQGNTEAFF.

This clone was seen only a few times. The CDR3 DNA sequence: TGCGCCAGCAGCCAAAGCGAGGTCGGATTTAACTATGGCTACACCTTC. It is translated as CASSQSEVGFNYGYTF. The V and J genes are TRBV4-3 and TRBJ1-2, with D unclear. The germline V gene has CDR1 LGHNA and CDR2 YSLEER. The length of the CDR3 is 16 residues. Trimming pared 2 bases from V and 1 base from J, leaving 14 bases between.

The genes are TRBV5-1 and TRBJ2-1; 11 nucleotides line up with TRBD2. The CDR3 runs to 17 residues. The trim removed 1 base at V and 2 bases at J, leaving 5 bases unmatched. Germline assignment: CDR1 SGHRS and CDR2 YFSETQ. The CDR3 is CASSLRTSGGPYNEQFF. The CDR3 region has the DNA TGCGCCAGCAGCTTGAGAACTAGCGGGGGCCCCTACAATGAGCAGTTCTTC.

The chain links TRBV19 to TRBJ2-7, with D perhaps TRBD1 (6 bases). V was cut by 5 bases and J by 0 bases, with 14 bases left in between. The CDR3 is made up of 15 amino acids. Per germline, CDR1 LNHDA and CDR2 SQIVND (reference sequence). CDR3 in DNA: TGTGCCAGTAGTTTAAGGACAGCGCCCTCCTACGAGCAGTACTTC. It yields the protein CASSLRTAPSYEQYF.

Comments on this clone: At one of its ends the junction is not consistent with the germline gene, which may arise from a read error. The chain is built from TRBV7-9 and TRBJ2-2; 8 bases line up with TRBD2. CDR3 size: 15 residues. Germline-derived CDR1 and CDR2 are SEHNR and FQNEAQ (reference sequence). Here the CDR3 reads CSSSLAGRNTGELFF. The CDR3 region has the DNA TGTTCCAGCAGCTTAGCGGGGAGAAACACCGGGGAGCTGTTTTTT.

This clone was seen only once. The chain carries TRBV27 and TRBJ2-3, with D perhaps TRBD1 (6 bases). Germline V CDR1 and CDR2: MNHEY, SMNVEV (reference sequence). V was trimmed by 5 bases and J by 0 bases, leaving 12 bases between them. CDR3 length: 15 residues. CDR3 in amino acids: CASSDGQKSTDTQYF. The CDR3 coding sequence is TGTGCCAGCAGTGACGGACAGAAAAGCACAGATACGCAGTATTTT.

This clone was observed a single time. J is TRBJ1-1 and V is TRBV13, with 8 bases aligning to TRBD1. The CDR3 is made up of 14 amino acids. V was clipped by 4 bases and J by 4 bases; unmatched bases: 5. The germline gives CDR1 PRHDT, CDR2 FYEKMQ (reference sequence). CDR3 nucleotides: TGTGCCAGCAGCTGGAAAGGGACAGGCACTGAAGCTTTCTTT. This codes for CASSWKGTGTEAFF.

The genes are TRBV4-2 and TRBJ1-3; 10 bases map to TRBD1. J lost 4 bases, V lost 1 base, and 4 bases had no gene match. CDR1 and CDR2 from the germline V gene are LGHNA and YNFKEQ. This CDR3 spans 16 amino acids. The CDR3 DNA sequence: TGTGCCAGCAGCCAAGTAGGGGGACAGGGGGGAAACACCATATATTTT. Translated: CASSQVGGQGGNTIYF.

This rearrangement joins TRBV19 to TRBJ1-1; tentatively, D is TRBD1 (5 bases). Trimming left V 4 bases short and J 6 bases short, with 12 bases between. Germline V CDR1 and CDR2: LNHDA, SQIVND (reference sequence). The CDR3 covers 13 residues. The CDR3 DNA reads as TGTGCCAGTAGTACAGGGTTTCTGGCTGAAGCTTTCTTT. This codes for CASSTGFLAEAFF.

The V call is TRBV29-1, the J call TRBJ1-2, with TRBD1 matching 8 bases. CDR1 SQVTM and CDR2 ANQGSEA come from the germline V gene. There are 13 residues in the CDR3. After removal of 4 bases from V and 4 bases from J, the junction contained 5 bases not matched to a gene. The CDR3 DNA follows: TGCAGCGTTGGCGCGGGACAGGTCTATGGCTACACCTTC. This encodes CSVGAGQVYGYTF.

V usage is TRBV6-5 and J usage is TRBJ2-3; 7 bases align to TRBD1. This CDR3 region has 13 residues. J gave up 4 bases and V 6 bases, and 4 bases lay outside the gene matches. CDR1 is MNHEY and CDR2 is SVGAGI in the germline V gene. DNA for the CDR3: TGTGCCAGCAGAGGGGGCTCGGCAGATACGCAGTATTTT. Its protein is CASRGGSADTQYF.

In its sample, this clone was seen a few times. The chain is built from TRBV18 and TRBJ2-7; 8 nucleotides line up with TRBD1. V gave up 3 bases and J gave up 2 bases; unmatched junction bases: 6. This CDR3 contains 15 residues. The V gene's germline CDR1 is KGHSH and CDR2 LQKENI. The CDR3 sequence is CASSPQGQGPYEQYF. The CDR3 DNA follows: TGTGCCAGCTCACCCCAAGGACAGGGCCCCTACGAGCAGTACTTC.

This chain links TRBV4-2 with TRBJ2-3; TRBD2 matches 8 bases. Losses at the gene ends were 0 bases for V and 0 bases for J; bases not matched to a gene: 5. The V gene's germline CDR1 is LGHNA and CDR2 YNFKEQ. This CDR3 has 17 residues. As DNA, the CDR3 is TGTGCCAGCAGCCAAGATTACCTAGCGGGTAGCACAGATACGCAGTATTTT. Protein sequence: CASSQDYLAGSTDTQYF.

The V and J genes are TRBV6-1 and TRBJ1-3; D is undetermined. Germline-derived CDR1 and CDR2 are MNHNS and SASEGT. CDR3 length: 15 amino acids. Deletions cut 2 bases from V and 0 bases from J, with 8 bases between. The CDR3 DNA is TGTGCCAGCAGTGAACAGATAAGCTCTGGAAACACCATATATTTT. This gives the protein CASSEQISSGNTIYF.

This chain joins TRBV27 and TRBJ1-4, with D perhaps TRBD1 (5 bases). The V end was cut by 4 bases, the J end by 7 bases, with 10 bases between. The CDR3 runs 13 residues. Germline V gene lookup returns CDR1 MNHEY and CDR2 SMNVEV (reference sequence). The CDR3 loop is CASSSRGGEKLFF. The CDR3 coding sequence is TGTGCCAGCAGTTCAAGGGGAGGTGAAAAACTGTTTTTT.

In DNA, the CDR3 is TGCGCCAGCAGCCTCGGACAGGCCTACTATAATTCACCCCTCCACTTT. This sequence encodes CASSLGQAYYNSPLHF. The genes are TRBV5-1 and TRBJ1-6, with TRBD1 matching over 7 bases. Losses at the gene ends were 4 bases for V and 3 bases for J; bases not matched to a gene: 7. This CDR3 comprises 16 residues. Per the germline V gene, CDR1 is SGHRS and CDR2 is YFSETQ.

This chain's CDR3 is CASSIELAGGFSSYEQYF. The CDR3, as DNA: TGTGCCAGTAGTATAGAGCTAGCGGGGGGATTCTCCTCCTACGAGCAGTACTTC. The J gene is TRBJ2-7, the V gene TRBV19, with TRBD2 identical over 11 bases. Trimming cost V 0 bases and J 0 bases; bases outside gene matches: 7. The length of the CDR3 is 18 residues. Germline CDR1 reads LNHDA; CDR2 reads SQIVND (reference sequence).

V and J are TRBV21-1 and TRBJ2-5; TRBD2 was called by the table and not checked on the DNA. TRBV21-1 is a pseudogene. CDR3 size: 16 residues. The CDR3 DNA sequence: TGTGCCAGCAACAAAGTAAACCGGAGGCACCAAGAGACCCAGTACTTC. Its translation is CASNKVNRRHQETQYF.